These 10 T cell receptor beta chains were sequenced from one sample in a study of blood T cell repertoires in COVID-19. The method was immunoSEQ multiplex PCR; TCRdb's version includes in-frame clones alone and lacks a portion of them. The table records 150,000 to 180,000 clones, approximately 80% of them present only once. Sequences were obtained from peripheral blood. The source of these receptors is a woman aged 60-70 years with COVID-19, enrolled during active disease.

The gene calls are TRBV9 and TRBJ2-2; no definite D call. CDR1 is SGDLS and CDR2 is YYNGEE in the germline V gene. This CDR3 has 16 residues. The V end was cut by 2 bases, the J end by 2 bases, with 13 bases between. In DNA form, the CDR3 reads TGTGCCAGCAGCGTTGGGCTTAGTGGAAACACCGGGGAGCTGTTTTTT. Its protein product is CASSVGLSGNTGELFF.

This rearrangement joins TRBV7-2 to TRBJ2-3; D ambiguous. CDR3 size: 15 residues. Germline CDR1 SGHTA, CDR2 FQGNSA. The V and J ends lost 1 base and 0 bases respectively, with 8 bases between them. CDR3: CASSLGPSSTDTQYF. The CDR3 DNA sequence: TGTGCCAGCAGCTTAGGGCCGTCTAGCACAGATACGCAGTATTTT.

The rearrangement joins TRBV27 to TRBJ2-7; 8 bases are a match to TRBD1. Germline-derived CDR1 and CDR2 are MNHEY and SMNVEV (reference sequence). V dropped 7 bases and J dropped 7; count of bases not matched to a gene: 12. There are 14 residues in the CDR3. This CDR3 is CASTRPDRGGEQYF. CDR3 DNA sequence: TGTGCCAGCACCCGACCCGACAGGGGAGGAGAGCAGTACTTC.

The CDR3 loop is CASSLGGLNYNEQFF. DNA for the CDR3: TGTGCCAGCAGCTTAGGGGGACTAAATTACAATGAGCAGTTCTTC. The chain has TRBV7-6 and TRBJ2-1; 7 bases map to TRBD2. Germline-derived CDR1 and CDR2 are SGHVS and FNYEAQ. V lost 1 base, J lost 4 bases, and 4 bases stayed unmatched. There are 15 residues in the CDR3.

The rearrangement uses TRBV5-1 and TRBJ2-1; 13 nucleotides agree with TRBD2. Per germline, CDR1 SGHRS and CDR2 YFSETQ. The junction had 1 base not matched to a gene; V was cut back by 0 bases and J by 4 bases. The CDR3 spans 16 residues. The CDR3 reads CASSLEGLAGYNEQFF. The CDR3 DNA sequence: TGCGCCAGCAGCTTGGAGGGACTAGCGGGATACAATGAGCAGTTCTTC. The complete variable domain, with remaining parts taken from reference TRBV5-1 and TRBJ2-1, reads KAGVTQTPRYLIKTRGQQVTLSCSPISGHRSVSWYQQTPGQGLQFLFEYFSETQRNKGNFPGRFSGRQFSNSRSEMNVSTLELGDSALYLCASSLEGLAGYNEQFFGPGTRLTVL.

This rearrangement joins TRBV6-1 to TRBJ1-3; D not certain. Germline CDR1 reads MNHNS; CDR2 reads SASEGT. Trimming took off 2 bases at V and 0 bases at J, with 8 bases between the two ends. This CDR3 spans 15 amino acids. CDR3 amino acids: CASSERVSSGNTIYF. The CDR3 region has the DNA TGTGCCAGCAGTGAACGGGTTAGCTCTGGAAACACCATATATTTT.

The V call is TRBV9, the J call TRBJ2-7; perhaps TRBD2 as D (7 bases). With 7 bases removed from V and 3 bases from J, the gap between germline ends came to 17 bases. Germline V gene lookup returns CDR1 SGDLS and CDR2 YYNGEE. The CDR3 is 14 residues long. In DNA, the CDR3 is TGTGCCAGCTCTAGGGGGGGAGCCCTCTACGAGCAGTACTTC. It is translated as CASSRGGALYEQYF.

The J gene is TRBJ1-2, the V gene TRBV6-5, with 10 bases aligning to TRBD1. This CDR3 region has 15 residues. Germline CDR1 reads MNHEY; CDR2 reads SVGAGI. J lost 5 bases, V lost 5 bases, and 8 bases had no gene match. This CDR3 is CASSRDRGDVYGYTF. CDR3 bases: TGTGCCAGCAGTAGGGACAGGGGCGATGTGTATGGCTACACCTTC.

This chain uses TRBV30 with TRBJ1-2; 7 bases are a match to TRBD1. The ends lost 4 bases at V and 6 bases at J; junction bases unmatched: 2. There are 11 residues in the CDR3. Germline lookup yields CDR1 GTSNPN and CDR2 SVGIG (reference sequence). The CDR3 region has the DNA TGTGCCTGGACAGGGACAGATGGCTACACCTTC. Its translation: CAWTGTDGYTF.

V usage is TRBV5-1 and J usage is TRBJ1-1; D possibly corresponds to TRBD1 (5 bases). Germline V CDR1 and CDR2: SGHRS, YFSETQ. The V and J ends lost 0 bases and 1 base respectively, with 16 bases between them. This CDR3 comprises 17 residues. The CDR3 loop reads CASSLGLGADTNTEAFF. The DNA of the CDR3 is TGCGCCAGCAGCTTGGGTTTAGGGGCCGACACGAACACTGAAGCTTTCTTT.